Listed below are T cell receptor beta chains from one sample, sequenced in a study of beta chain features in type 1 diabetes. Clones were sequenced by immunoSEQ multiplex PCR, and TCRdb holds only the in-frame ones, with some missing. Found here are fewer than 900,000 clones, 15% to 20% of them singletons; the top ten hold 0.02% to 0.03%. The sample comprised naive CD4+ T cells from blood. These receptors were collected from a young woman in good health. Both conserved end residues are part of each CDR3. The order of the fields is CDR3 DNA, CDR3 protein, clone size, D gene, J gene, V gene. A D gene is named only where the DNA matches it firmly. Size tells how often a clone was seen (once, few, many) or the class of an expanded clone, and some rows leave it out.

TGTGCCAGCAGGACCGGGACTAGCGCACCTCAGTATGGGAGTGCTGGGGCCAACGTCCTGACTTTC	CASRTGTSAPQYGSAGANVLTF	-	TRBD2	TRBJ2-6	TRBV27
TGTGCCAGCAGCCGCCCGCCGAAGAACACTGAAGCTTTCTTT	CASSRPPKNTEAFF	few	-	TRBJ1-1	TRBV7-2
TGTGCCAGCTCACTTTCCCCCGGGACGGAGATAGGTGGCTACACCTTC	CASSLSPGTEIGGYTF	once	-	TRBJ1-2	TRBV18
TGTGCCAGCAGCCTAGGCCTATACGCAGATACGCAGTATTTT	CASSLGLYADTQYF	few	-	TRBJ2-3	TRBV6-6
TGTGCCAGCAGCCGGGCACTAGCGGGAGGGCTGCAGTTCTTC	CASSRALAGGLQFF	-	TRBD2	TRBJ2-1	TRBV5-6
TGTGCCAGCAGCCCCCCGGCTCTTCTGGGCTATGGCTACACCTTC	CASSPPALLGYGYTF	-	-	TRBJ1-2	TRBV7-9
TGTGCCAGTAGTATAAACCTGGGGCAGGGGACTGAAGCTTTCTTT	CASSINLGQGTEAFF	few	-	TRBJ1-1	TRBV19
TGTGCCAGCTCACGACCGGGACAGACGGAGACCCAGTACTTC	CASSRPGQTETQYF	-	TRBD1	TRBJ2-5	TRBV18
TGTGCCAGCAGGCCTTACAACCGTCTAGGCGAGCAGTACTTC	CASRPYNRLGEQYF	few	-	TRBJ2-7	TRBV7-2
TGTGCCAGCAGCCCCAGGGGGACCAAAAACATTCAGTACTTC	CASSPRGTKNIQYF	-	TRBD1	TRBJ2-4	TRBV7-8
TGTGCCAGCAGTTTGGTATCGGGGACCATTAACTATGGCTACACCTTC	CASSLVSGTINYGYTF	few	-	TRBJ1-2	TRBV28
TGTGCCAGCAGATTCGTCGGGACAGCGAATCAGCCCCAGCATTTT	CASRFVGTANQPQHF	-	TRBD1	TRBJ1-5	TRBV28
TGTGCCAGCTCACCGACCCTCCACGGGTACACTGAAGCTTTCTTT	CASSPTLHGYTEAFF	-	-	TRBJ1-1	TRBV18
TGTGCCAGCAGCTCGAAGAGGGACGGGTTCTCCTACGAGCAGTACTTC	CASSSKRDGFSYEQYF	-	-	TRBJ2-7	TRBV5-4
TGTGCCAGCAGCACCCGAGGAGAGCAGTTCTTC	CASSTRGEQFF	few	-	TRBJ2-1	TRBV7-2
TGTGCCAGTTTAGGGCCAAGGCCTAATGAGCAGTTCTTC	CASLGPRPNEQFF	few	-	TRBJ2-1	TRBV19
TGTGCCAGCAGCTCCGACCGCCCTAATGAGCAGTTCTTC	CASSSDRPNEQFF	-	-	TRBJ2-1	TRBV9
TGTGCTAGCGTCCAGACCCGGTACTTC	CASVQTRYF	-	-	TRBJ2-5	TRBV7-7
TGTGCCAGCTCATTCATAGGACAGGGCATGAGGGGCACTGAAGCTTTCTTT	CASSFIGQGMRGTEAFF	few	TRBD1	TRBJ1-1	TRBV18
TGTGCCAGTACCGGACAGGGGGCGTCTGAAGCTTTCTTT	CASTGQGASEAFF	-	TRBD1	TRBJ1-1	TRBV19
TGTGCCAGCAGCTTAGATTTTCAGCCCCAGCATTTT	CASSLDFQPQHF	few	-	TRBJ1-5	TRBV11-2
TGCGCCAGCAGTGAGCCCCCTCAAGAGACCCAGTACTTC	CASSEPPQETQYF	-	-	TRBJ2-5	TRBV10-2
TGTGCCATAGGGGGGGACACCACCAAAAACATTCAGTACTTC	CAIGGDTTKNIQYF	-	-	TRBJ2-4	TRBV9
TGTGCCAGCAGCCAGGCGACTAGCGCACCCTACAATGAGCAGTTCTTC	CASSQATSAPYNEQFF	few	TRBD2	TRBJ2-1	TRBV4-2
TGTGCCAGCGGGGAGAGCGGGAGTGAGCAGTATTTT	CASGESGSEQYF	-	TRBD2	TRBJ2-3	TRBV14
TGTGCCAGCAGCCCAGGACTAGCGGGAGTAGGAAGAGAGACCCAGTACTTC	CASSPGLAGVGRETQYF	few	TRBD2	TRBJ2-5	TRBV14
TGTGCCAGCAGCTTTCAGCGGGACAATGAGCAGTTCTTC	CASSFQRDNEQFF	-	-	TRBJ2-1	TRBV7-2
TGCAGCGCCTCCAGGGTGGGTTACAATGAGCAGTTCTTC	CSASRVGYNEQFF	few	-	TRBJ2-1	TRBV29-1
TGTGCCAGCAGTTACTCTGGCGGTAACTATGGCTACACCTTC	CASSYSGGNYGYTF	once	-	TRBJ1-2	TRBV6-5
TGTGCCAGCAGCGGGATTAGGACAGCCAACACCGGGGAGCTGTTTTTT	CASSGIRTANTGELFF	few	-	TRBJ2-2	TRBV7-9
TGTGCCACCAGCAGAGATCGCGGTCCCTACGAGCAGTACTTC	CATSRDRGPYEQYF	-	-	TRBJ2-7	TRBV15
TGTGCCAGCAGCATCGACAGGGAGCAGTACTTC	CASSIDREQYF	-	-	TRBJ2-7	TRBV7-9
TGTGCCAGCAGACGTAACCGGGACAGGGTTGAAAAACTGTTTTTT	CASRRNRDRVEKLFF	-	TRBD1	TRBJ1-4	TRBV28
TGTGCCAGCAGCTTGAGTTCAGGGCAGAACGTACAATTCTATGGCTACACCTTC	CASSLSSGQNVQFYGYTF	-	-	TRBJ1-2	TRBV5-4
TGTGCCAGCAGTTCTAGCGGGAGCGAGTTTGAGCAGTTCTTC	CASSSSGSEFEQFF	once	TRBD2	TRBJ2-1	TRBV28
TGCGCCAGCAGCCAAGATCTGAGGGAAGGCTACACCTTC	CASSQDLREGYTF	-	-	TRBJ1-2	TRBV5-4
TGTGCCAGCAGTGAGGGGATCCTTGAGCAGTTCTTC	CASSEGILEQFF	few	-	TRBJ2-1	TRBV2
TGCAGTGCCCCCACGCCTAATACGCAGTATTTT	CSAPTPNTQYF	-	-	TRBJ2-3	TRBV20-1
TGTGCCAGCAGACGGTCTAGCGGGCCGGCCTACGAGCAGTACTTC	CASRRSSGPAYEQYF	-	TRBD2	TRBJ2-7	TRBV6-5
TGTGCCAGCAGTTACCGGGAGCAAGCCGGGGAGCTGTTTTTT	CASSYREQAGELFF	-	-	TRBJ2-2	TRBV6-5
TGCGCCAGCAACCTTCAGGGGGCTGAAGCGACCCAGTACTTC	CASNLQGAEATQYF	-	TRBD1	TRBJ2-5	TRBV5-1
TGCGCCAGCAGCCAAGCTGTTGGGGTTGGGACATCTTACGAGCAGTACTTC	CASSQAVGVGTSYEQYF	-	-	TRBJ2-7	TRBV4-3
TGCGCCAGCAGCTTGAGTGGGGGTCTCAATGAGCAGTTCTTC	CASSLSGGLNEQFF	few	-	TRBJ2-1	TRBV5-1
TGTGCCAGCAGCGTCGGGACAGCCCAAGAGACCCAGTACTTC	CASSVGTAQETQYF	few	TRBD1	TRBJ2-5	TRBV7-2
TGTGCCACCAGATATTGGGGCTACGAGCAGTACTTC	CATRYWGYEQYF	-	-	TRBJ2-7	TRBV28
TGTGCCAGCGGCAGCCACTCCTACGAGCAGTACTTC	CASGSHSYEQYF	-	-	TRBJ2-7	TRBV28
TGTGCCACCAGCAGAGATCTTTTAAGGACCCACGAGCAGTACTTC	CATSRDLLRTHEQYF	few	-	TRBJ2-7	TRBV15
TGTGCCAGCAGCTTAGGTATTTACAATGAGCAGTTCTTC	CASSLGIYNEQFF	few	-	TRBJ2-1	TRBV7-6
TGCGCCAGCAGCTTTATTGGTGGACTAGCGGGAGATTATGAGCAGTTCTTC	CASSFIGGLAGDYEQFF	few	TRBD2	TRBJ2-1	TRBV5-1
TGTGCCAGCAGTTTAGGCCTCAGGGGGACCCAGTACTTC	CASSLGLRGTQYF	-	-	TRBJ2-5	TRBV27